This TCR beta chain is drawn from a study of metastatic and nonmetastatic thyroid tumors (dated by TCRdb to the early 2020s). Describing the broader study: For patients with malignant and with benign thyroid disease, the researchers compared repertoires between peripheral blood samples and tumor or nodule tissue samples. Points the paper makes about the study in general: TCR beta diversity was reported as significantly higher in malignant tumors than in benign nodules, in both blood and tumor samples.

None of the patients had been given any treatment before thyroid surgery. Using T-cell receptor beta sequencing, the researchers looked back retrospectively at clinical samples from patients, gathered between about 2012 and 2019. The junction carries 8 bases between V and J, which are trimmed by 3 bases and 2 bases respectively. The CDR3 holds 12 amino acids from the cysteine to the phenylalanine. The DNA shown is the 36-base CDR3, in frame from base 1. Based on the germline V gene (reference sequence), the CDR1 and CDR2 sequences are DFQATT and SNEGSKA. Worth noting for this clone: Its antigen is still unknown. Base qualities are not provided; no much larger clone lies one nucleotide away.

The protocol used for the library was PCR. The sequencing machine was an Illumina HiSeq 4000. High-throughput sequencing was used to profile the TCR beta-chain CDR3 region of every patient. The original pipeline was this. A classifier to discriminate distant-metastatic papillary thyroid cancer patients was built from CDR3 differences across clinicopathological groups. To measure repertoire diversity the researchers used the Shannon index, while the Morisita-Horn index served to gauge how similar the tumor and blood repertoires were. The public sequencing data were trimmed at Q25 with fastp and processed into clonotypes with MiXCR by TCRdb, which kept only in-frame beta chains. The V and J calls reflect TCRdb's pipeline rather than the authors' work. In all, the sample holds 45,000 to 65,000 clones, and more than 15% of those were seen once. The ten largest clones add up to around 3% of the sample.

The sequenced sample was blood. The V and J genes are TRBV20-1 and TRBJ2-7; no D gene can be assigned with confidence. This receptor was obtained from a female donor with papillary thyroid cancer or a benign thyroid nodule (not recorded which). Some clones in this sample may be carry-over from other donors' samples. DNA sequence: TGCAGTGCTAGCTGGCAGACCTACGAGCAGTACTTC. This yields the protein CSASWQTYEQYF.